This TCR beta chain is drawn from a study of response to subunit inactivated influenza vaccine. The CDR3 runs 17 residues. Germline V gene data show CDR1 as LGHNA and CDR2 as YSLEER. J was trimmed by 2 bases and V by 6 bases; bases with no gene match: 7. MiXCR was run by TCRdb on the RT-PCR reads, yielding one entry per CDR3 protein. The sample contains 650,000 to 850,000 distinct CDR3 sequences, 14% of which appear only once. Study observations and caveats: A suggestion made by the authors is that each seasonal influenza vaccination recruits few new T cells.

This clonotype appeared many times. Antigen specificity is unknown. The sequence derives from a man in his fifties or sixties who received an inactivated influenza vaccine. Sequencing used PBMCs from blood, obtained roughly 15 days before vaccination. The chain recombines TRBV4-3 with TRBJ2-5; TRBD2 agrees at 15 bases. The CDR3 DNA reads TGCGCCAGCAGTCGTGGGACTAGCGGGAGGAGGCAAGAGACCCAGTACTTC. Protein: CASSRGTSGRRQETQYF.